This T cell receptor (beta chain) emerged from a study of blood T cell repertoires in COVID-19. Looked up from germline, CDR1 is MNHNS and CDR2 is SASEGT. The V and J ends lost 2 bases and 7 bases respectively, with 18 bases between them. This CDR3 is built from 16 residues. TCRdb's copy holds only in-frame clones and misses some; the assay was immunoSEQ multiplex PCR. This table holds about 130,000 clones, 80% to 85% found once. The study counted Cohort 3 donors as recovered given two negative PCRs, clearance, or symptom resolution. Sequenced sample: PBMCs or T cells enriched from blood (not recorded which). The chain carries TRBV6-1 and TRBJ2-1, with TRBD1 as a possible D gene (8 bases). The TCR was taken from a man under 40 who had recovered from COVID-19. CDR3 DNA sequence: TGTGCCAGCAGTGAATACAGGGGGGGCACTACGAATGAGCAGTTCTTC. Protein sequence: CASSEYRGGTTNEQFF.